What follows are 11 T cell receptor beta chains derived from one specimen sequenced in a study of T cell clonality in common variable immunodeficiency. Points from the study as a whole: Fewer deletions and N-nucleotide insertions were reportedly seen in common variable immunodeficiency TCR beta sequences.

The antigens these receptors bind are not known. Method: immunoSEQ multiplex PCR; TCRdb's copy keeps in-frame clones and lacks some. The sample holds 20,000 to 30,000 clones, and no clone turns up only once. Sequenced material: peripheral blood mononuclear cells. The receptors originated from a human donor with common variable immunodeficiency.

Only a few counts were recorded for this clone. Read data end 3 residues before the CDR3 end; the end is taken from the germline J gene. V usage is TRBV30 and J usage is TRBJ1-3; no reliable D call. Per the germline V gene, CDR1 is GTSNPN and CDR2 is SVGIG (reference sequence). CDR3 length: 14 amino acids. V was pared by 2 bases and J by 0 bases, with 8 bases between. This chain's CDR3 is CAWSWSGSGNTIYF. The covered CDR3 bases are TGTGCCTGGAGTTGGTCGGGCTCTGGAAACACC.

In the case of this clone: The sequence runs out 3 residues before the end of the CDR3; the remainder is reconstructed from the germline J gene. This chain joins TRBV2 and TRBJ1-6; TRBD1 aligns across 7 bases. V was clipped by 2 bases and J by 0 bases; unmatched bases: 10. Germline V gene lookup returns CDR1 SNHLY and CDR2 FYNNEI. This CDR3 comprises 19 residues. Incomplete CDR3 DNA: TGTGCCAGCAGTGAACTTTTGGACAGGACGAGCTCCTATAATTCACCC. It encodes CASSELLDRTSSYNSP. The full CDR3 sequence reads CASSELLDRTSSYNSPLHF.

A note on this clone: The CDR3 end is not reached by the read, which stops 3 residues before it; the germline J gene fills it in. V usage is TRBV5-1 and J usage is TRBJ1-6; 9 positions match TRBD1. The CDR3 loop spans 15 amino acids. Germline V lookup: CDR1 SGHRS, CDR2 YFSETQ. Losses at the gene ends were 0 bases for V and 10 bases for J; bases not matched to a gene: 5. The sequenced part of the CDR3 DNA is TGCGCCAGCAGCTTGGTGGGACAGGGAGACTCACCC. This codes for CASSLVGQGDSP. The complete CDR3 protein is CASSLVGQGDSPLHF.

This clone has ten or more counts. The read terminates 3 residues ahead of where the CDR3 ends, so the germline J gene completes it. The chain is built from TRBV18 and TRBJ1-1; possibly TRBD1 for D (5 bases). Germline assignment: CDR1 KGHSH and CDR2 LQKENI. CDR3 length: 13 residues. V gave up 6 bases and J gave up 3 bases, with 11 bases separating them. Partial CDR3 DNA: TGTGCCAGCTCGGTCAGGGTGGACACTGAA. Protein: CASSVRVDTE. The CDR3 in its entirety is CASSVRVDTEAFF.

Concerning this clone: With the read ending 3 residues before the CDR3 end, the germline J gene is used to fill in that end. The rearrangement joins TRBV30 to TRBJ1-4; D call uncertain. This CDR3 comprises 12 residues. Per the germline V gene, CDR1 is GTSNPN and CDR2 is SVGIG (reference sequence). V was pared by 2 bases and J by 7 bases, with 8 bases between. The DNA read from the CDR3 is TGTGCCTGGAGTCAAAACAGTGAAAAA. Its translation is CAWSQNSEK. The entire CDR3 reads CAWSQNSEKLFF.

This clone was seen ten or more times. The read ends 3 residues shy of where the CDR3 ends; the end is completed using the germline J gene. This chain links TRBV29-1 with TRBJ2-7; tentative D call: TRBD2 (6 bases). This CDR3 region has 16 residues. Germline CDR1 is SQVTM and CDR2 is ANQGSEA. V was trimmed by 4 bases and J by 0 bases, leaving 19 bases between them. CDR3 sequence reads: CSVVLRDSLSSYEQYF. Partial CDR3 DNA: TGCAGCGTTGTTCTAAGGGACTCCCTTTCCTCCTACGAG.

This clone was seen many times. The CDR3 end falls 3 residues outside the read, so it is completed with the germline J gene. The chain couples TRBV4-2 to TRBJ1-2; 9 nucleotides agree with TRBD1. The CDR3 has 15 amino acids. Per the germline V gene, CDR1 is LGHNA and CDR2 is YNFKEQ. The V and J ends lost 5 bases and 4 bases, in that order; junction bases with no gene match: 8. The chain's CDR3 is CASSEGGQGIYGYTF. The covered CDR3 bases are TGTGCCAGCAGCGAGGGCGGACAGGGGATCTATGGC.

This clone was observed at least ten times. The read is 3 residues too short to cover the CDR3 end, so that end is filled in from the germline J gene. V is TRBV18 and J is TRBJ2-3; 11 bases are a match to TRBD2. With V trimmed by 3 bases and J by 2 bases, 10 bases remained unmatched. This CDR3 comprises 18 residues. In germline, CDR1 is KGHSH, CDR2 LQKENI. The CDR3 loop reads CASSPLAGGQGITDTQYF. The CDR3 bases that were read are TGTGCCAGCTCACCTCTAGCGGGGGGCCAAGGAATCACAGATACG.

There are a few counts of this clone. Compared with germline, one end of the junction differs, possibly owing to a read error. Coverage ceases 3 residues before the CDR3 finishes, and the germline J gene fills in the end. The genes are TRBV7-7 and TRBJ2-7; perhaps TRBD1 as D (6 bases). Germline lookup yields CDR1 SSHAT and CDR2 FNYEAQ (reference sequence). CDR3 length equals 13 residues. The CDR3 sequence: CASSEFTGHEQYF. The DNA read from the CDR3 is TGTGCTAGCAGCGAGTTTACAGGGCACGAG.

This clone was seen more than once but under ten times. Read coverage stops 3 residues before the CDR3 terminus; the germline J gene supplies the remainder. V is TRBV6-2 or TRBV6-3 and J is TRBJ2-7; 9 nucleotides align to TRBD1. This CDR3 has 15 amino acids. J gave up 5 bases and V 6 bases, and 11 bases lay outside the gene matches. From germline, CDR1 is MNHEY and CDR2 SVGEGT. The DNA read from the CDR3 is TGTGCCAGCAGCACTACAGGGGGCGTCCGCGACGAG. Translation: CASSTTGGVRDE. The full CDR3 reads CASSTTGGVRDEQYF.

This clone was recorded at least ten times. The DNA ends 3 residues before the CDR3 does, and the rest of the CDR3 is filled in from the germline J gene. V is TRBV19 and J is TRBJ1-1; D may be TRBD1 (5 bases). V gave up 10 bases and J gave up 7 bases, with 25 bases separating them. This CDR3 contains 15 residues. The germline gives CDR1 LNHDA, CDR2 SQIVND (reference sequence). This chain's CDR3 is CATQGRWRGQNEAFF. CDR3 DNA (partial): TGTGCCACCCAGGGTCGGTGGAGGGGTCAAAATGAA.